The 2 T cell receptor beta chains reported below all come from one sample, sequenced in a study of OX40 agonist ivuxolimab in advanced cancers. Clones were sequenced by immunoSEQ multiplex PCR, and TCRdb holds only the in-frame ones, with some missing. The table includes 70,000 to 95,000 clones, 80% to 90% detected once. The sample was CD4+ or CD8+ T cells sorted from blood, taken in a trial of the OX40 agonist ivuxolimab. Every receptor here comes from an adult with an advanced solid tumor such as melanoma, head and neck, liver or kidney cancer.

The CDR3 DNA is TGTGCCAGTAGTCCAATGACAGGGAACACCGGGGAGCTGTTTTTT. It encodes CASSPMTGNTGELFF. The V call is TRBV19, the J call TRBJ2-2; tentatively, D is TRBD1 (6 bases). The CDR3 length is 15 residues. Germline CDR1 reads LNHDA; CDR2 reads SQIVND (reference sequence). V lost 5 bases and J lost 1, with 11 bases in between.

The CDR3 DNA is TGTGCCACCAGCCAGGGGAACTATGGCTACACCTTC. This sequence encodes CATSQGNYGYTF. The chain carries TRBV15 and TRBJ1-2; D might be TRBD1 (6 bases). The CDR3 spans 12 residues. Trimming pared 5 bases from V and 2 bases from J, leaving 6 bases between. Germline CDR1 is LNHNV and CDR2 is YYDKDF (reference sequence).